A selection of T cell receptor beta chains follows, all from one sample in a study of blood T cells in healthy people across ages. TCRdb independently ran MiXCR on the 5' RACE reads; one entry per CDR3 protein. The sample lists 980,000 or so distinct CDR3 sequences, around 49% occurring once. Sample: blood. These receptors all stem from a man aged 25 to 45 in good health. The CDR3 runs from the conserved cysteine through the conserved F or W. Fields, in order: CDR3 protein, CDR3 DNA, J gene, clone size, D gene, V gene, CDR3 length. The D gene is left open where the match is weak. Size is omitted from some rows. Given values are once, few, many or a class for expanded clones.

CDR3: CATTEGDSSDTDTQYF; DNA: TGTGCCACGACCGAGGGCGACTCATCCGACACAGATACGCAGTATTTT; J: TRBJ2-3; size: .; D: .; V: TRBV12-3/TRBV12-4; length: 16
CDR3: CSASLLGTGGSYGYTF; DNA: TGCAGTGCTTCATTACTCGGGACAGGGGGCTCCTATGGCTACACCTTC; J: TRBJ1-2; size: .; D: TRBD1; V: TRBV20-1; length: 16
CDR3: CASSPLTGLETQYF; DNA: TGCGCCAGCAGCCCGTTGACAGGGTTAGAGACCCAGTACTTC; J: TRBJ2-5; size: few; D: TRBD1; V: TRBV4-1; length: 14
CDR3: CASSVEGQSVDEQFF; DNA: TGTGCCAGCAGTGTAGAGGGGCAAAGCGTCGATGAGCAGTTCTTC; J: TRBJ2-1; size: few; D: .; V: TRBV6-1; length: 15
CDR3: CASSYGTGFLPQHF; DNA: TGTGCCAGCAGTTACGGAACAGGTTTTTTGCCCCAGCATTTT; J: TRBJ1-5; size: .; D: .; V: TRBV28; length: 14
CDR3: CATSDHDEQFF; DNA: TGTGCCACCAGTGATCACGATGAGCAGTTCTTC; J: TRBJ2-1; size: .; D: .; V: TRBV24-1; length: 11
CDR3: CASSLSILLAGGPDTQYF; DNA: TGTGCCAGCAGTTTATCGATTCTCCTAGCGGGAGGGCCGGATACGCAGTATTTT; J: TRBJ2-3; size: .; D: TRBD2; V: TRBV27; length: 18
CDR3: CATSDYRDGYTF; DNA: TGTGCCACCAGTGATTATCGAGATGGCTACACCTTC; J: TRBJ1-2; size: few; D: .; V: TRBV24-1; length: 12
CDR3: CASSGPIAPSNNEQFF; DNA: TGTGCCAGCAGCGGCCCCATAGCCCCGTCGAACAATGAGCAGTTCTTC; J: TRBJ2-1; size: once; D: .; V: TRBV2; length: 16
CDR3: CASSSLGQGVYEQYF; DNA: TGTGCCAGCAGCTCCCTCGGACAGGGGGTCTACGAGCAGTACTTC; J: TRBJ2-7; size: .; D: TRBD1; V: TRBV13; length: 15
CDR3: CASTPSGDRGKNIQYF; DNA: TGTGCCAGCACCCCCTCCGGGGACAGGGGTAAAAACATTCAGTACTTC; J: TRBJ2-4; size: .; D: TRBD1; V: TRBV6-5; length: 16
CDR3: CASSPGPRGLREKLFF; DNA: TGTGCCAGCAGTCCCGGACCCCGGGGGTTGCGAGAAAAACTGTTTTTT; J: TRBJ1-4; size: .; D: .; V: TRBV6-2/TRBV6-3; length: 16
CDR3: CASSLTPDRKITYEQYF; DNA: TGCGCCAGCAGCTTGACCCCGGACAGAAAAATAACCTACGAGCAGTACTTC; J: TRBJ2-7; size: .; D: .; V: TRBV5-1; length: 17
CDR3: CAGRTGGVNTEAFF; DNA: TGTGCCGGCAGAACTGGGGGGGTTAACACTGAAGCTTTCTTT; J: TRBJ1-1; size: .; D: .; V: TRBV6-6; length: 14
CDR3: CASSPAGAGGYNEQFF; DNA: TGTGCCAGCAGCCCAGCTGGGGCAGGGGGCTACAATGAGCAGTTCTTC; J: TRBJ2-1; size: few; D: TRBD1; V: TRBV7-9; length: 16
CDR3: CASSLPLRQTNTGELFF; DNA: TGTGCCAGCAGCCTCCCTCTTAGGCAGACGAACACCGGGGAGCTGTTTTTT; J: TRBJ2-2; size: .; D: .; V: TRBV3-1; length: 17
CDR3: CSAYAPAGATYEQYF; DNA: TGCAGTGCTTACGCTCCGGCGGGGGCCACCTACGAGCAGTACTTC; J: TRBJ2-7; size: many; D: .; V: TRBV20-1; length: 15
CDR3: CASSETAYRSYNEQFF; DNA: TGTGCCAGCAGTGAAACGGCCTACCGCTCCTACAATGAGCAGTTCTTC; J: TRBJ2-1; size: .; D: .; V: TRBV6-4; length: 16
CDR3: CASSRSGPDREQYF; DNA: TGTGCCAGCAGCCGATCGGGACCGGACCGGGAGCAGTACTTC; J: TRBJ2-7; size: .; D: .; V: TRBV3-1; length: 14
CDR3: CASSPTRGEQYF; DNA: TGTGCCAGCAGCCCTACGAGGGGCGAGCAGTACTTC; J: TRBJ2-7; size: few; D: .; V: TRBV6-6; length: 12
CDR3: CSADHENSYEQYF; DNA: TGCAGTGCGGATCATGAAAACTCCTACGAGCAGTACTTC; J: TRBJ2-7; size: .; D: .; V: TRBV20-1; length: 13
CDR3: CASSVYRGDDGYTF; DNA: TGCGCCAGCAGCGTTTACAGGGGAGACGATGGCTACACCTTC; J: TRBJ1-2; size: .; D: TRBD1; V: TRBV5-1; length: 14
CDR3: CASSDTGQGGEKLFF; DNA: TGTGCCAGCAGTGATACGGGACAGGGAGGCGAAAAACTGTTTTTT; J: TRBJ1-4; size: few; D: TRBD1; V: TRBV12-3/TRBV12-4; length: 15
CDR3: CASSEFAGYNEQFF; DNA: TGTGCCAGCAGTGAATTCGCTGGCTACAATGAGCAGTTCTTC; J: TRBJ2-1; size: .; D: .; V: TRBV25-1; length: 14
CDR3: CASSLEGETNYGYTF; DNA: TGCGCCAGCAGCTTGGAGGGAGAGACCAACTATGGCTACACCTTC; J: TRBJ1-2; size: .; D: .; V: TRBV5-1; length: 15
CDR3: CASSQSPTDTQYF; DNA: TGCGCCAGCAGCCAAAGTCCCACAGATACGCAGTATTTT; J: TRBJ2-3; size: .; D: .; V: TRBV4-3; length: 13
CDR3: CASAPRTGKQSYEQYF; DNA: TGTGCCAGCGCTCCTCGGACAGGGAAACAGTCCTACGAGCAGTACTTC; J: TRBJ2-7; size: .; D: TRBD1; V: TRBV27; length: 16
CDR3: CSVEDPVGGGYEQYF; DNA: TGCAGCGTTGAAGATCCCGTCGGAGGGGGCTACGAGCAGTACTTC; J: TRBJ2-7; size: many; D: .; V: TRBV29-1; length: 15
CDR3: CSARDRPFSYNEQFF; DNA: TGCAGTGCTAGAGATCGTCCTTTCTCCTACAATGAGCAGTTCTTC; J: TRBJ2-1; size: .; D: .; V: TRBV20-1; length: 15
CDR3: CASSDRGPVPGYTF; DNA: TGTGCCAGCAGCGACAGGGGGCCGGTCCCTGGCTATACCTTC; J: TRBJ1-2; size: .; D: TRBD1; V: TRBV12-3/TRBV12-4; length: 14
CDR3: CASSELGQDTEAFF; DNA: TGTGCCAGCAGTGAATTAGGGCAGGACACTGAAGCTTTCTTT; J: TRBJ1-1; size: .; D: .; V: TRBV6-1; length: 14
CDR3: CATTNGLLTDTQYF; DNA: TGCGCCACCACTAACGGGCTTTTAACAGATACGCAGTATTTT; J: TRBJ2-3; size: many; D: .; V: TRBV5-1; length: 14
CDR3: CASRLQPAWGLSTDTQYF; DNA: TGTGCCAGCAGGTTACAGCCCGCCTGGGGACTTAGCACAGATACGCAGTATTTT; J: TRBJ2-3; size: .; D: .; V: TRBV6-5; length: 18
CDR3: CASSLLLAGSTNTGELFF; DNA: TGCGCCAGCAGCTTGCTCTTAGCAGGGAGTACGAACACCGGGGAGCTGTTTTTT; J: TRBJ2-2; size: few; D: .; V: TRBV5-1; length: 18
CDR3: CASSLGDRGHEKLFF; DNA: TGTGCCAGCAGCTTGGGGGACAGGGGGCATGAAAAACTGTTTTTT; J: TRBJ1-4; size: .; D: TRBD1; V: TRBV7-9; length: 15
CDR3: CASSVEDNEQFF; DNA: TGTGCCAGCAGCGTAGAAGACAATGAGCAGTTCTTC; J: TRBJ2-1; size: .; D: .; V: TRBV9; length: 12
CDR3: CSVGRGDTQYF; DNA: TGCAGCGTTGGAAGGGGTGATACGCAGTATTTT; J: TRBJ2-3; size: few; D: .; V: TRBV29-1; length: 11